This T cell receptor beta chain came from a study of early T cells in non-severe SARS-CoV-2 infection. Looking at the study overall: Sequenced bulk RNA came from whole blood that was unsorted, and chains were unpaired.

This clonotype was seen many times. In germline, CDR1 is MDHEN, CDR2 SYDVKM. V shed 9 bases, J shed 1 base, and the junction held 9 bases outside the gene matches. The CDR3 covers 14 residues. Attachment of unique molecular identifiers to individual cDNA molecules was performed. TCRdb reprocessed the 5' RACE reads with MiXCR, giving one entry per CDR3 protein. The table records 45,000 to 55,000 distinct CDR3 sequences, 9.5% to 13% of them present only once. The chain links TRBV28 to TRBJ2-7, with TRBD1 matching over 7 bases. The clonotype comes from an adult who was a healthcare worker with PCR-confirmed SARS-CoV-2 infection or an uninfected control (not recorded which). Sequencing used whole blood. The CDR3 bases are TGTGCCAGTACCCTCGGACAGGTGTCCTACGAGCAGTACTTC. Translation: CASTLGQVSYEQYF.